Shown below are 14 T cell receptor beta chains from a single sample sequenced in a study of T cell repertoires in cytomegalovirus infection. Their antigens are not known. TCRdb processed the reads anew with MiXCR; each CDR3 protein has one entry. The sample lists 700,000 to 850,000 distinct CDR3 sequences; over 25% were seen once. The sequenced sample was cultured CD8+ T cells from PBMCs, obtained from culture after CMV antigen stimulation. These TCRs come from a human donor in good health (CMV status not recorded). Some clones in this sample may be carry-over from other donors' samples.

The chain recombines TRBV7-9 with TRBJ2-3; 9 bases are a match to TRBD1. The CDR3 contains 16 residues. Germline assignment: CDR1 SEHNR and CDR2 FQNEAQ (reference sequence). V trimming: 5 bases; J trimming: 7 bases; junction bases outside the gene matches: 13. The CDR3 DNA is TGTGCCAGCAGCCGTCCGGGACAGGGACTGGCAAATACGCAGTATTTT. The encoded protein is CASSRPGQGLANTQYF.

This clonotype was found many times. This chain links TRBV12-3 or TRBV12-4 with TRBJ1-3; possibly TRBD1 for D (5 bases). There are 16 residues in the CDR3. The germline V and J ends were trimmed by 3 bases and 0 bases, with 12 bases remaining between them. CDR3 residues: CASSFGDWSSGNTIYF. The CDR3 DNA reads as TGTGCCAGCAGTTTTGGGGACTGGAGCTCTGGAAACACCATATATTTT.

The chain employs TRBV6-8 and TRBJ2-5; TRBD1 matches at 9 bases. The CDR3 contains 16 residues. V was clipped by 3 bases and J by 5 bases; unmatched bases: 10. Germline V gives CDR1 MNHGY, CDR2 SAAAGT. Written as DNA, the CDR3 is TGTGCCAGCAGTTATGGACAGGGGACATACGATGAGACCCAGTACTTC. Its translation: CASSYGQGTYDETQYF.

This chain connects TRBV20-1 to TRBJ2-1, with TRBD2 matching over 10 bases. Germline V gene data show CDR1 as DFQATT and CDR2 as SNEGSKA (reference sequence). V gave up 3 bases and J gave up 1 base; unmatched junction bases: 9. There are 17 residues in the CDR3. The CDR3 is CSARGLAGETSYNEQFF. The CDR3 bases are TGCAGTGCTAGGGGGCTAGCGGGGGAGACTTCCTACAATGAGCAGTTCTTC.

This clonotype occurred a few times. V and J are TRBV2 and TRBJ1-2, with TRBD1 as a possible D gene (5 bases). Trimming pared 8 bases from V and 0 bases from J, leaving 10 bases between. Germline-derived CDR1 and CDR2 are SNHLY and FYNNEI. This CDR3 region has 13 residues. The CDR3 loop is CASSGRPNYGYTF. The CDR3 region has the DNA TGTGCCAGCTCGGGACGGCCTAACTATGGCTACACCTTC.

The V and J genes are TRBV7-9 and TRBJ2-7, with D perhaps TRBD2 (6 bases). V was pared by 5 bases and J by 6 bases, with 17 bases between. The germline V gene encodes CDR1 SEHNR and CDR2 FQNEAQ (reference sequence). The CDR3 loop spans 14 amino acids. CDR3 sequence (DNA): TGTGCCAGCAGCGCCGGGACTGCTAGGGGCGAGCAGTACTTC. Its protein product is CASSAGTARGEQYF.

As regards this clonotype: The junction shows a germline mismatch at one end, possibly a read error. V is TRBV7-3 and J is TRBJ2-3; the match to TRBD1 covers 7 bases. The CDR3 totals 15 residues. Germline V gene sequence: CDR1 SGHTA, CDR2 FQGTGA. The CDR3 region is CVSSRGQESTDTQYF. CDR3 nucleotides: TGTGTCAGCAGCCGCGGACAGGAAAGCACAGATACGCAGTATTTT.

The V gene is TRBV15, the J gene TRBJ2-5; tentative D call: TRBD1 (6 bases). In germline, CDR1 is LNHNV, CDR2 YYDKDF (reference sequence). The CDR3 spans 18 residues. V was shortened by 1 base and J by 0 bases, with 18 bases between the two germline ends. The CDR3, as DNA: TGTGCCACCAGCAGAGCTCCGGGACAAAACCCGTACCAAGAGACCCAGTACTTC. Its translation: CATSRAPGQNPYQETQYF.

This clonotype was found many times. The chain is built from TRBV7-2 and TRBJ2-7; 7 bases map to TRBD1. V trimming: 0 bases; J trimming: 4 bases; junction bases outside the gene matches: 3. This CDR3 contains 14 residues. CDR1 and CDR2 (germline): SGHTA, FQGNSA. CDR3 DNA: TGTGCCAGCAGCTTAGCCCCGACAGGGTACGAGCAGTACGTC. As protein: CASSLAPTGYEQYV.

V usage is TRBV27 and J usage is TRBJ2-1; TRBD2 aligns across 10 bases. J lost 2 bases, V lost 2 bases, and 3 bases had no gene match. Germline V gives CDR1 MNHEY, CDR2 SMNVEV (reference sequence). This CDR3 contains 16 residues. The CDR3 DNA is TGTGCCAGCAGTTTACTAGCGGGGGACCCCTACAATGAGCAGTTCTTC. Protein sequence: CASSLLAGDPYNEQFF.

The CDR3 sequence is CASSDRTNFPANGEQYV. CDR3 nucleotides: TGTGCCAGCAGTGATCGAACAAATTTTCCCGCCAACGGCGAGCAGTACGTC. V is TRBV6-4 and J is TRBJ2-7, with D uncertain. V lost 3 bases and J lost 6, with 24 bases in between. In germline, CDR1 is MRHNA, CDR2 SNTAGT. The length of the CDR3 is 17 residues.

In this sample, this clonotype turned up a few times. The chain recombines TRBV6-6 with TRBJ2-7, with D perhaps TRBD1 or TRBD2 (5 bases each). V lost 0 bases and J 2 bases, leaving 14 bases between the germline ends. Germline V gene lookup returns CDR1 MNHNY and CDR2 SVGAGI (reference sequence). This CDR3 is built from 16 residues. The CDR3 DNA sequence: TGTGCCAGCAGTTACTCGAGGGGCCCCGCCACCTACGAGCAGTACTTC. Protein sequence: CASSYSRGPATYEQYF.

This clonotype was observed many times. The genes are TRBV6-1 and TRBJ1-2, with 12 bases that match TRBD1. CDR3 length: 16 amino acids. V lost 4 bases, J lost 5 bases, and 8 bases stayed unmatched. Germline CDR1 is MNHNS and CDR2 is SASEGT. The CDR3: CASSASGTGGGYGYTF. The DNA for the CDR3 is TGTGCCAGCAGTGCTTCCGGGACAGGGGGCGGTTATGGCTACACCTTC.

The CDR3 loop reads CASSLFGDPYEQYV. The CDR3 coding sequence is TGTGCCAGCAGCTTGTTCGGGGATCCCTACGAGCAGTACGTC. V is TRBV5-4 and J is TRBJ2-7; D might be TRBD2 (5 bases). This CDR3 is built from 14 residues. Trimming pared 1 base from V and 2 bases from J, leaving 10 bases between. Germline V gives CDR1 SGHNT, CDR2 YYREEE (reference sequence).